A selection of T cell receptor beta chains follows, all from one sample in a study of glioma-infiltrating T cells after dendritic cell vaccination. Repertoires were generated with immunoSEQ multiplex PCR, while TCRdb's copy carries only in-frame clones and drops some. The sample includes 90,000 or so clones, roughly 77% of them seen just once. The starting material was blood, obtained after dendritic cell vaccination. These receptors were collected from a human donor with glioblastoma. CDR3s include the opening cysteine and the closing phenylalanine or tryptophan. The D gene is left open where the match is weak. A row's size may be missing; if present it is once, few, many or a size class.

V gene: TRBV6-6; J gene: TRBJ2-1; D gene: TRBD1; clone size: NA; CDR3 protein: CASWVGDRGYNEQFF; CDR3 DNA: TGTGCCAGCTGGGTTGGGGACAGGGGCTACAATGAGCAGTTCTTC
V gene: TRBV7-3; J gene: TRBJ1-1; D gene: NA; clone size: NA; CDR3 protein: CASSLTAGGAMNTEAFF; CDR3 DNA: TGTGCCAGCAGCTTAACGGCGGGGGGGGCCATGAACACTGAAGCTTTCTTT
V gene: TRBV25-1; J gene: TRBJ1-6; D gene: NA; clone size: NA; CDR3 protein: CASSRSGQPSPLHF; CDR3 DNA: TGTGCCAGCAGTCGTTCCGGACAACCTTCACCCCTCCACTTT
V gene: TRBV7-9; J gene: TRBJ2-7; D gene: NA; clone size: few; CDR3 protein: CASSLSSYEQYF; CDR3 DNA: TGTGCCAGCAGCTTGAGCTCCTACGAGCAGTACTTC
V gene: TRBV6-5; J gene: TRBJ1-6; D gene: TRBD1; clone size: NA; CDR3 protein: CASSRGQAGNSPLHF; CDR3 DNA: TGTGCCAGCAGTCGAGGACAGGCCGGCAATTCACCCCTCCACTTT
V gene: TRBV5-5; J gene: TRBJ1-4; D gene: TRBD1; clone size: NA; CDR3 protein: CASSLQGTNEKLFF; CDR3 DNA: TGTGCCAGCAGCCTACAGGGGACTAATGAAAAACTGTTTTTT
V gene: TRBV5-4; J gene: TRBJ1-1; D gene: NA; clone size: NA; CDR3 protein: CASRAGTSMNTEAFF; CDR3 DNA: TGTGCCAGCAGGGCCGGGACTTCCATGAACACTGAAGCTTTCTTT
V gene: TRBV12-5; J gene: TRBJ1-1; D gene: TRBD1; clone size: NA; CDR3 protein: CASGSGTGDLNTEAFF; CDR3 DNA: TGTGCTAGTGGGTCCGGGACAGGGGACTTGAACACTGAAGCTTTCTTT
V gene: TRBV19; J gene: TRBJ1-5; D gene: NA; clone size: NA; CDR3 protein: CASSPGKGAQHF; CDR3 DNA: TGTGCCAGTAGTCCAGGGAAAGGGGCCCAGCATTTT
V gene: TRBV7-9; J gene: TRBJ1-3; D gene: NA; clone size: NA; CDR3 protein: CASSESAPRSSGNTIYF; CDR3 DNA: TGTGCCAGCAGCGAAAGCGCCCCGAGGTCATCTGGAAACACCATATATTTT
V gene: TRBV5-1; J gene: TRBJ2-3; D gene: TRBD2; clone size: once; CDR3 protein: CASSSTLTSGETDTQYF; CDR3 DNA: TGCGCCAGCAGCTCAACCCTAACTAGCGGGGAAACAGATACGCAGTATTTT
V gene: TRBV19; J gene: TRBJ2-1; D gene: TRBD2; clone size: NA; CDR3 protein: CASSLRTSNEQFF; CDR3 DNA: TGTGCCAGTAGCCTGAGGACTAGTAATGAGCAGTTCTTC
V gene: TRBV7-2; J gene: TRBJ2-3; D gene: TRBD2; clone size: NA; CDR3 protein: CASSLEGGGNTDTQYF; CDR3 DNA: TGTGCCAGCAGCTTAGAGGGCGGGGGGAACACAGATACGCAGTATTTT
V gene: TRBV6-1; J gene: TRBJ2-5; D gene: NA; clone size: NA; CDR3 protein: CASSEGWRAETQYF; CDR3 DNA: TGTGCCAGCAGTGAAGGGTGGAGGGCCGAGACCCAGTACTTC
V gene: TRBV15; J gene: TRBJ1-3; D gene: TRBD1; clone size: NA; CDR3 protein: CATSRVRQGGSGNTIYF; CDR3 DNA: TGTGCCACCAGCAGAGTCAGACAGGGTGGGTCTGGAAACACCATATATTTT
V gene: TRBV6-1; J gene: TRBJ2-7; D gene: TRBD1; clone size: NA; CDR3 protein: CASSLNRDRVSGQYF; CDR3 DNA: TGTGCCAGCAGTTTGAACCGGGACAGGGTGTCGGGGCAGTACTTC
V gene: TRBV5-1; J gene: TRBJ1-2; D gene: TRBD1; clone size: NA; CDR3 protein: CASSSGQGRGGYTF; CDR3 DNA: TGCGCCAGCAGTTCGGGACAGGGGAGAGGTGGCTACACCTTC
V gene: TRBV18; J gene: TRBJ1-5; D gene: TRBD1; clone size: NA; CDR3 protein: CASSAGTGALGQPQHF; CDR3 DNA: TGTGCCAGCTCAGCCGGGACAGGGGCGCTCGGTCAGCCCCAGCATTTT
V gene: TRBV27; J gene: TRBJ1-1; D gene: NA; clone size: NA; CDR3 protein: CASSFRQTVRNTEAFF; CDR3 DNA: TGTGCCAGCAGTTTTAGACAGACAGTAAGGAACACTGAAGCTTTCTTT
V gene: TRBV23-1; J gene: TRBJ1-2; D gene: NA; clone size: NA; CDR3 protein: CASSQSCWGRIYGYTF; CDR3 DNA: TGCGCCAGCAGTCAATCGTGCTGGGGGCGTATCTATGGCTACACCTTC
V gene: TRBV6-5; J gene: TRBJ2-3; D gene: NA; clone size: NA; CDR3 protein: CASSQQGDTQYF; CDR3 DNA: TGTGCCAGCAGTCAGCAGGGAGATACGCAGTATTTT
V gene: TRBV5-4; J gene: TRBJ2-1; D gene: TRBD1; clone size: NA; CDR3 protein: CASSWTGTEGEQFF; CDR3 DNA: TGTGCCAGCAGCTGGACCGGGACAGAGGGTGAGCAGTTCTTC
V gene: TRBV19; J gene: TRBJ2-3; D gene: TRBD2; clone size: NA; CDR3 protein: CASRPRGTSGSLSTDTQYF; CDR3 DNA: TGTGCCAGTAGACCCCGGGGGACTAGCGGGAGCCTTAGCACAGATACGCAGTATTTT
V gene: TRBV6-1; J gene: TRBJ1-1; D gene: TRBD1; clone size: few; CDR3 protein: CASSVGTGGGTEAFF; CDR3 DNA: TGTGCCAGCAGTGTGGGGACAGGGGGTGGGACTGAAGCTTTCTTT
V gene: TRBV5-4; J gene: TRBJ1-1; D gene: NA; clone size: NA; CDR3 protein: CASSRSGRGGALLNTEAFF; CDR3 DNA: TGTGCCAGCAGCCGCTCCGGGAGGGGGGGCGCTTTACTGAACACTGAAGCTTTCTTT
V gene: TRBV5-1; J gene: TRBJ2-3; D gene: TRBD1; clone size: NA; CDR3 protein: CASSRDSRTDTQYF; CDR3 DNA: TGCGCCAGCAGCCGGGACAGTCGCACAGATACGCAGTATTTT
V gene: TRBV29-1; J gene: TRBJ2-2; D gene: NA; clone size: once; CDR3 protein: CSALSGLANTGELFF; CDR3 DNA: TGCAGCGCCCTCTCCGGACTCGCGAACACCGGGGAGCTGTTTTTT
V gene: TRBV29-1; J gene: TRBJ1-1; D gene: TRBD1; clone size: NA; CDR3 protein: CSVDRFDRAEAFF; CDR3 DNA: TGCAGCGTTGACAGATTTGACAGGGCTGAAGCTTTCTTT
V gene: TRBV7-8; J gene: TRBJ2-7; D gene: TRBD1; clone size: few; CDR3 protein: CASSLTGAYEQYF; CDR3 DNA: TGTGCCAGCAGCTTAACAGGGGCCTACGAGCAGTACTTC
V gene: TRBV6-1; J gene: TRBJ2-1; D gene: TRBD1; clone size: NA; CDR3 protein: CASSVDRGTYNEQFF; CDR3 DNA: TGTGCCAGCAGTGTCGACAGGGGAACCTACAATGAGCAGTTCTTC
V gene: TRBV29-1; J gene: TRBJ1-3; D gene: NA; clone size: NA; CDR3 protein: CSVGRDGNSGNTIYF; CDR3 DNA: TGCAGCGTCGGGAGGGACGGGAACTCTGGAAACACCATATATTTT
V gene: TRBV27; J gene: TRBJ1-5; D gene: TRBD1; clone size: NA; CDR3 protein: CASSPLARTGGLQPQHF; CDR3 DNA: TGTGCCAGCAGCCCTCTCGCCCGGACAGGGGGCCTTCAGCCCCAGCATTTT
V gene: TRBV29-1; J gene: TRBJ1-1; D gene: NA; clone size: NA; CDR3 protein: CSVVNSWDTEAFF; CDR3 DNA: TGCAGCGTTGTGAACAGTTGGGACACTGAAGCTTTCTTT
V gene: TRBV11-1; J gene: TRBJ2-5; D gene: TRBD2; clone size: few; CDR3 protein: CASSILAGGLRETQYF; CDR3 DNA: TGTGCCAGCAGCATCCTAGCGGGGGGTCTCAGGGAGACCCAGTACTTC
V gene: TRBV28; J gene: TRBJ2-3; D gene: TRBD2; clone size: NA; CDR3 protein: CASSYGLASTDTQYF; CDR3 DNA: TGTGCCAGCAGCTATGGACTAGCGAGCACAGATACGCAGTATTTT
V gene: TRBV6-1; J gene: TRBJ2-7; D gene: NA; clone size: NA; CDR3 protein: CASSLYREPSYEQYF; CDR3 DNA: TGTGCCAGCAGTTTATACAGGGAGCCCTCCTACGAGCAGTACTTC
V gene: TRBV2; J gene: TRBJ1-5; D gene: TRBD1; clone size: NA; CDR3 protein: CASSGRGQGSNQPQHF; CDR3 DNA: TGTGCCAGCAGTGGAAGGGGACAGGGGAGCAATCAGCCCCAGCATTTT
V gene: TRBV27; J gene: TRBJ1-1; D gene: NA; clone size: many; CDR3 protein: CASSILQGPEAFF; CDR3 DNA: TGTGCCAGCAGTATCCTCCAGGGGCCTGAAGCTTTCTTT
V gene: TRBV5-1; J gene: TRBJ1-3; D gene: TRBD1; clone size: NA; CDR3 protein: CASSPGDREGAGNTIYF; CDR3 DNA: TGCGCCAGCAGCCCAGGGGACAGGGAGGGGGCTGGAAACACCATATATTTT
V gene: TRBV5-1; J gene: TRBJ2-3; D gene: NA; clone size: NA; CDR3 protein: CASSLGTDGSTDTQYF; CDR3 DNA: TGCGCCAGCAGCTTGGGGACTGACGGTAGCACAGATACGCAGTATTTT
V gene: TRBV5-1; J gene: TRBJ1-4; D gene: TRBD1; clone size: NA; CDR3 protein: CASSVVQGASEKLFF; CDR3 DNA: TGCGCCAGCAGCGTAGTACAGGGGGCGAGTGAAAAACTGTTTTTT
V gene: TRBV6-1; J gene: TRBJ1-3; D gene: NA; clone size: once; CDR3 protein: CASSAPSRAQGTIYF; CDR3 DNA: TGTGCCAGCAGCGCTCCGAGTCGAGCGCAGGGCACCATATATTTT
V gene: TRBV2; J gene: TRBJ2-1; D gene: NA; clone size: few; CDR3 protein: CASSEARTSQQFF; CDR3 DNA: TGTGCCAGCAGTGAAGCCCGAACTTCCCAGCAGTTCTTC